This T cell receptor (beta chain) originates from a study of shared clonotypes between healthy human individuals. The CDR3 is 12 residues long. Trimming stripped 2 bases from V and 4 bases from J, with 3 bases between. Germline CDR1 and CDR2: MDHEN and SYDVKM. Concerning this clone itself: Its antigen is currently unknown. The sample contains more than one DNA sequence encoding this CDR3.

Notes on the study in general: Donor scarcity curtailed the genetic and exposure-history diversity represented herein. Across subsets, estimated richness was generally greater for naive than for memory populations. How much donors shared clonotypes was expected to be affected by sequencing depth.

Profiling relied on immunoSEQ multiplex PCR, and the TCRdb table lists in-frame clones only, not all of them. In the table there are fewer than 400,000 clones, 74% of which are singletons. Sequencing was carried out using memory CD4+ T cells sorted from blood. Subset: CD45RA-negative fraction. The TCR comes from a man younger than 45 in good health. This chain joins TRBV28 and TRBJ1-3; D ambiguous. The CDR3 nucleotides read TGTGCCAGCAGTTTAACAGGAAACACCATATATTTT. As protein: CASSLTGNTIYF. Based on the CDR3 plus reference TRBV28 and TRBJ1-3, the full variable domain is DVKVTQSSRYLVKRTGEKVFLECVQDMDHENMFWYRQDPGLGLRLIYFSYDVKMKEKGDIPEGYSVSREKKERFSLILESASTNQTSMYLCASSLTGNTIYFGEGSWLTVV.